The 23 T cell receptor beta chains below were found in one sample sequenced in a study of cytomegalovirus exposure and HLA in healthy donors. Use of 60 Vbeta and 13 Jbeta primers characterized the PCR. The protocol was immunoSEQ multiplex PCR, while the TCRdb copy is restricted to in-frame clones and leaves out a portion. The sample contains 150,000 to 200,000 clones, over 60% of which appear only once. Sequenced sample: PBMCs. Receptors originate from a woman in her thirties or forties in good health and CMV-seronegative.

The rearrangement links TRBV19 to TRBJ2-5; 7 bases map to TRBD1. Judging by the DNA end, TRBJ2-7 fits better; the J call may be wrong. Germline V gene lookup returns CDR1 LNHDA and CDR2 SQIVND (reference sequence). The CDR3 runs to 13 residues. As DNA, the CDR3 is TGTGCCAGTAGTATGGACAGGTCTTACGAGCAGTACTTC. It translates to CASSMDRSYEQYF.

The chain links TRBV7-3 to TRBJ2-1, with D unresolved. The CDR3 totals 12 residues. V lost 2 bases, J lost 9 bases, and 8 bases lay in between. Looked up from germline, CDR1 is SGHTA and CDR2 is FQGTGA. CDR3 loop: CASSLGNFEQFF. As DNA, the CDR3 is TGTGCCAGCAGCTTAGGCAATTTTGAGCAGTTCTTC.

This clone was counted only a few times. The DNA of the CDR3 is TGTGCCAGCACGTACGAGGGAGGCGTCCTGACTTTC. This encodes CASTYEGGVLTF. The chain recombines TRBV2 with TRBJ2-6, with D possibly matching TRBD2 (6 bases). V lost 7 bases and J 12 bases, leaving 13 bases between the germline ends. The CDR3 is 12 amino acids. The germline V gene encodes CDR1 SNHLY and CDR2 FYNNEI.

This clone was seen a handful of times. The chain links TRBV5-1 to TRBJ2-1; 8 bases map to TRBD2. J gave up 8 bases and V 0 bases, and 4 bases lay outside the gene matches. This CDR3 is built from 14 residues. Germline CDR1 reads SGHRS; CDR2 reads YFSETQ. CDR3 DNA sequence: TGCGCCAGCAGCTTGGTAGCGGGGACTTATGAGCAGTTCTTC. This gives the protein CASSLVAGTYEQFF.

This clone was seen more than once but under ten times. The rearrangement links TRBV6-1 to TRBJ2-3; 9 bases line up with TRBD2. Trimming took 6 bases from V and 2 from J; bases not matched to a gene: 6. Germline V gene sequence: CDR1 MNHNS, CDR2 SASEGT. This CDR3 is 15 amino acids long. Written as DNA, the CDR3 is TGTGCCAGCAGGAATAGCGGGGGCCCCACAGATACGCAGTATTTT. Its translation is CASRNSGGPTDTQYF.

This clone occurred a few times. This sequence joins TRBV5-1 and TRBJ2-3, with D perhaps matching TRBD1 (6 bases). This CDR3 is built from 15 residues. The germline V gene has CDR1 SGHRS and CDR2 YFSETQ. V lost 4 bases to trimming and J lost 0 bases, with 12 bases between them. CDR3 DNA: TGCGCCAGCAGCCTCAGGACAGCTAGCACAGATACGCAGTATTTT. Translating it yields CASSLRTASTDTQYF.

The rearrangement links TRBV14 to TRBJ1-1, with D unclear. The CDR3 runs to 16 residues. Germline assignment: CDR1 SGHDN and CDR2 FVKESK. V was cut by 1 base and J by 3 bases, with 15 bases left in between. CDR3 residues: CASSQAAGIGDTEAFF. The DNA for the CDR3 is TGTGCCAGCAGCCAAGCGGCGGGGATCGGGGACACTGAAGCTTTCTTT.

The rearrangement uses TRBV19 and TRBJ1-2; D perhaps matches TRBD1 (5 bases). V gave up 0 bases and J gave up 9 bases, with 17 bases separating them. The V gene's germline CDR1 is LNHDA and CDR2 SQIVND (reference sequence). This CDR3 contains 15 residues. The CDR3 coding sequence is TGTGCCAGTAGTATAGATCTATATGCAGGGATGAGCTACACCTTC. It specifies CASSIDLYAGMSYTF. Supplemented by reference TRBV19 and TRBJ1-2, the full variable domain reads DGGITQSPKYLFRKEGQNVTLSCEQNLNHDAMYWYRQDPGQGLRLIYYSQIVNDFQKGDIAEGYSVSREKKESFPLTVTSAQKNPTAFYLCASSIDLYAGMSYTFGSGTRLTVV.

The chain employs TRBV7-9 and TRBJ1-1, with TRBD1 matching over 8 bases. The V segment lost 0 bases and the J segment 0 bases; nucleotides outside the gene matches: 6. The CDR3 length is 17 residues. The germline gives CDR1 SEHNR, CDR2 FQNEAQ (reference sequence). This CDR3 reads CASSLAGRGLVNTEAFF. The CDR3 bases are TGTGCCAGCAGCTTAGCCGGCAGGGGGCTGGTGAACACTGAAGCTTTCTTT.

The rearrangement uses TRBV6-1 and TRBJ1-1; 9 positions match TRBD1. V lost 6 bases to trimming and J lost 6 bases; unmatched junction nucleotides: 8. Germline V gene lookup returns CDR1 MNHNS and CDR2 SASEGT. This CDR3 is 14 amino acids long. Written as DNA, the CDR3 is TGTGCCAGCAGCCCACAGGGGGCGTACGCTGAAGCTTTCTTT. Translated, it gives CASSPQGAYAEAFF.

This CDR3 reads CASSSLPLESYEQYF. The CDR3 bases are TGCGCCAGCAGCTCTCTCCCTCTGGAGTCCTACGAGCAGTACTTC. The rearrangement links TRBV5-1 to TRBJ2-5; D ambiguous. The J call may be incorrect, as the DNA end agrees better with TRBJ2-7. Germline CDR1 reads SGHRS; CDR2 reads YFSETQ. This CDR3 is built from 15 residues.

This chain connects TRBV6-1 to TRBJ1-5; TRBD1 agrees at 9 bases. With V trimmed by 6 bases and J by 5 bases, 5 bases remained unmatched. This CDR3 has 14 amino acids. CDR1 MNHNS and CDR2 SASEGT come from the germline V gene. For the CDR3, the DNA is TGTGCCAGCAGGCGACAGGGGGATTATCAGCCCCAGCATTTT. It encodes CASRRQGDYQPQHF.

V usage is TRBV30 and J usage is TRBJ2-3; the match to TRBD1 covers 8 bases. The V segment lost 3 bases and the J segment 9 bases; nucleotides outside the gene matches: 5. This CDR3 comprises 12 residues. Germline V gene lookup returns CDR1 GTSNPN and CDR2 SVGIG (reference sequence). Here the CDR3 reads CAWRAGTGTQYF. CDR3 nucleotide sequence: TGTGCCTGGAGGGCCGGGACAGGCACGCAGTATTTT.

The chain uses TRBV9 and TRBJ2-1; D is perhaps TRBD2 (6 bases). Germline V gene sequence: CDR1 SGDLS, CDR2 YYNGEE. V lost 0 bases, J lost 7 bases, and 11 bases lay in between. This CDR3 spans 14 amino acids. CDR3 nucleotide sequence: TGTGCCAGCAGCGTAGGCGGGGAAGGGAATGAGCAGTTCTTC. Amino acid sequence: CASSVGGEGNEQFF.

J is TRBJ1-6 and V is TRBV28; maybe TRBD1 (6 bases). This CDR3 region has 15 residues. The germline V gene has CDR1 MDHEN and CDR2 SYDVKM. V dropped 7 bases and J dropped 3 bases, with 13 bases sitting between them. The CDR3 loop reads CASKSPGVYNSPLHF. CDR3 sequence (DNA): TGTGCCAGCAAGAGTCCAGGGGTCTATAATTCACCCCTCCACTTT. Full variable domain (rest looked up from reference TRBV28 and TRBJ1-6): DVKVTQSSRYLVKRTGEKVFLECVQDMDHENMFWYRQDPGLGLRLIYFSYDVKMKEKGDIPEGYSVSREKKERFSLILESASTNQTSMYLCASKSPGVYNSPLHFGNGTRLTVT.

V is TRBV7-3 and J is TRBJ2-1; D unresolved. This CDR3 is 12 amino acids long. With 1 base removed from V and 5 bases from J, the gap between germline ends came to 3 bases. Germline V gene data show CDR1 as SGHTA and CDR2 as FQGTGA. Here the CDR3 DNA reads TGTGCCAGCAGCTTAATCGACAATGAGCAGTTCTTC. It codes for CASSLIDNEQFF.

This rearrangement joins TRBV9 to TRBJ1-3, with D unclear. This CDR3 contains 14 residues. Trimming cost V 3 bases and J 3 bases, with 10 bases left between them. Germline CDR1 is SGDLS and CDR2 is YYNGEE. The CDR3 loop is CASSEGGFGNTIYF. The CDR3 nucleotides are TGTGCCAGCAGCGAAGGAGGGTTTGGAAACACCATATATTTT.

The J gene is TRBJ2-3, the V gene TRBV5-4; D not resolved. Deletions cut 0 bases from V and 0 bases from J, with 8 bases between. Germline V gene sequence: CDR1 SGHNT, CDR2 YYREEE (reference sequence). The CDR3 extends over 15 amino acids. The CDR3 sequence: CASSLDRPSTDTQYF. Here the CDR3 DNA reads TGTGCCAGCAGCTTGGACAGACCCAGCACAGATACGCAGTATTTT.

The chain combines TRBV19 with TRBJ1-3; no clear D gene. This CDR3 has 13 residues. Germline V gene sequence: CDR1 LNHDA, CDR2 SQIVND (reference sequence). Deletions cut 7 bases from V and 1 base from J, with 8 bases between. The CDR3 protein is CASTLYSGNTIYF. The CDR3 DNA reads as TGTGCCAGTACCCTATATTCTGGAAACACCATATATTTT.

V usage is TRBV7-2 and J usage is TRBJ2-3; the match to TRBD2 covers 15 bases. The CDR3 consists of 17 residues. CDR1 and CDR2 (germline): SGHTA, FQGNSA. J gave up 5 bases and V 2 bases, and 5 bases lay outside the gene matches. CDR3 residues: CASSLLRTSGGVDTQYF. Here the CDR3 DNA reads TGTGCCAGCAGCTTACTTAGGACTAGCGGGGGGGTAGATACGCAGTATTTT.

This sequence joins TRBV7-6 and TRBJ2-1; D perhaps matches TRBD1 (5 bases). Germline V CDR1 and CDR2: SGHVS, FNYEAQ. V lost 8 bases, J lost 13 bases, and 18 bases lay in between. The CDR3 covers 12 residues. The chain's CDR3 is CASGESGADQFF. In DNA, the CDR3 is TGTGCCAGCGGAGAATCTGGGGCGGACCAGTTCTTC.

This clone has just a few counts. The chain recombines TRBV28 with TRBJ1-3; D not certain. V was cut by 7 bases and J by 1 base, with 8 bases left in between. The germline V gene has CDR1 MDHEN and CDR2 SYDVKM. The CDR3 consists of 13 residues. The CDR3 sequence: CASIRGSGNTIYF. The CDR3 DNA is TGTGCCAGCATCCGAGGTTCTGGAAACACCATATATTTT.

The V and J genes are TRBV7-9 and TRBJ1-1; D unclear. The CDR3 is 13 amino acids. The ends were cut back, 3 bases at V and 5 bases at J, with 10 bases in the middle. Per germline, CDR1 SEHNR and CDR2 FQNEAQ (reference sequence). CDR3 DNA: TGTGCCAGCAGCTTCGGCTCGGGGACTGAAGCTTTCTTT. Its translation is CASSFGSGTEAFF.